The entry below gives a single T cell receptor beta chain sequence along with its context. The data stem from a study of shared clonotypes between healthy human individuals. The naive CD8 subset, CD45RO-negative cells positively selected for CCR7, excluded terminally differentiated effector memory CD45RA+ cells. This table comes from immunoSEQ multiplex PCR, and its TCRdb copy is limited to in-frame clones, with some not included. The table has some 2.1 million clones, approximately 92% seen once; the top ten hold about 1.7%. V dropped 5 bases and J dropped 2; count of bases not matched to a gene: 8. Germline loops: CDR1 MDHEN, CDR2 SYDVKM. CDR3 length: 16 amino acids.

What was sequenced was naive CD8+ T cells from PBMCs. The TCR comes from a man between 18 and 29 years old in good health. Some clones in this sample may be carry-over from other donors' samples. The chain recombines TRBV28 with TRBJ2-3, with 9 bases that match TRBD2. As DNA, the CDR3 is TGTGCCAGCAGTATGGCTAGCGGGGAACACACAGATACGCAGTATTTT. Translated: CASSMASGEHTDTQYF.